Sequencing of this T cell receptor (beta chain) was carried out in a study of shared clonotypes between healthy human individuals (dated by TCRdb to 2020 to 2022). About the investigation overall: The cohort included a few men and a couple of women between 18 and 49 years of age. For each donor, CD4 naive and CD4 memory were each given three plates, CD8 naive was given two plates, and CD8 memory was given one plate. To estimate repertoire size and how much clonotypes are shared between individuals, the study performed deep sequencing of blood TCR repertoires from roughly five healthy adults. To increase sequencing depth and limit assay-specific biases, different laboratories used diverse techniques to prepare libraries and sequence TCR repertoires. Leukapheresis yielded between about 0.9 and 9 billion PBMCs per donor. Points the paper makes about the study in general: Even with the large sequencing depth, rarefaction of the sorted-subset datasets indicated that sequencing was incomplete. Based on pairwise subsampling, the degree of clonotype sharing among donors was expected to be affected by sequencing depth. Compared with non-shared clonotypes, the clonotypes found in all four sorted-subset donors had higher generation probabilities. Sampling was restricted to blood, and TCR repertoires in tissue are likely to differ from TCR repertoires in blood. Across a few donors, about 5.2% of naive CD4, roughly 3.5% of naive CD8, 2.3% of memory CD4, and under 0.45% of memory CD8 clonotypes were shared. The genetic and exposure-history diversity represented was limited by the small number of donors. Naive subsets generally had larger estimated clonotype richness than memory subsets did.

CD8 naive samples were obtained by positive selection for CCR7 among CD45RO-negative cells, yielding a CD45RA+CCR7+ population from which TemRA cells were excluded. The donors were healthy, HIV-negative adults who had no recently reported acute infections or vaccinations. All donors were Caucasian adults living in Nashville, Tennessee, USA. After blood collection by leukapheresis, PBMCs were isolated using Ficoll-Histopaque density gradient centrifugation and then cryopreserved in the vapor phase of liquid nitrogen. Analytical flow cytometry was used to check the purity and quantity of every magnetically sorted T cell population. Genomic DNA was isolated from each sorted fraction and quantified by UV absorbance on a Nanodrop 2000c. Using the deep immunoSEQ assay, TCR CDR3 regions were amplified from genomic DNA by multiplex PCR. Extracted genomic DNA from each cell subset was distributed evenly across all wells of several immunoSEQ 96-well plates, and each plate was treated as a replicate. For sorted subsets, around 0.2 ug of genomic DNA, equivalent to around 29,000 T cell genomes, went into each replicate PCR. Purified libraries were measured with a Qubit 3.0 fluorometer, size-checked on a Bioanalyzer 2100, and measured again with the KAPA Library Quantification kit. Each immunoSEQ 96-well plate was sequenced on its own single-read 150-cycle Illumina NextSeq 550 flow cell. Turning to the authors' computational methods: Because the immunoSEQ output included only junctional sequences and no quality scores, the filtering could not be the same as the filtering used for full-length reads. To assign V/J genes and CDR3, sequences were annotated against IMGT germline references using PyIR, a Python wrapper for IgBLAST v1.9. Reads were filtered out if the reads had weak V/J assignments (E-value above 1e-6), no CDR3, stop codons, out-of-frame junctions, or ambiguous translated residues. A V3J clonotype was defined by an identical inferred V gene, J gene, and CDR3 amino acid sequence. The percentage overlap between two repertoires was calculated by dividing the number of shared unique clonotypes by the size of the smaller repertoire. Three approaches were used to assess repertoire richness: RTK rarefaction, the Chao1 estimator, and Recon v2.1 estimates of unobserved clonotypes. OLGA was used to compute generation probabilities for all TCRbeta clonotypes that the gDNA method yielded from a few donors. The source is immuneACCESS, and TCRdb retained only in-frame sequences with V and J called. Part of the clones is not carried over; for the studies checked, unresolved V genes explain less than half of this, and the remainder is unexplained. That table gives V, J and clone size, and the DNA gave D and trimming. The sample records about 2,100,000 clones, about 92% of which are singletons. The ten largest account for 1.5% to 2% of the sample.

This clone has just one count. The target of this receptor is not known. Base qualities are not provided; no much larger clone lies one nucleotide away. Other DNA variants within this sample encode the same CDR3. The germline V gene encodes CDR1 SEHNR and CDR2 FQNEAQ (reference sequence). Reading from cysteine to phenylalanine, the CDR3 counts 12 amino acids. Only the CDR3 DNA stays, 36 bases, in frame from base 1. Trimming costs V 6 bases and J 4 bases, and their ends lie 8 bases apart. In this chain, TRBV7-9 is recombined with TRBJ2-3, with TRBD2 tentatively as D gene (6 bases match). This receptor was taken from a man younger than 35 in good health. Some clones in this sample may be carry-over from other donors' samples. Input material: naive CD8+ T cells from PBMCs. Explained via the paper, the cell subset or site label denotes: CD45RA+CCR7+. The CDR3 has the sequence CASREGADTQYF. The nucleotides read TGTGCCAGCAGGGAGGGTGCAGATACGCAGTATTTT.